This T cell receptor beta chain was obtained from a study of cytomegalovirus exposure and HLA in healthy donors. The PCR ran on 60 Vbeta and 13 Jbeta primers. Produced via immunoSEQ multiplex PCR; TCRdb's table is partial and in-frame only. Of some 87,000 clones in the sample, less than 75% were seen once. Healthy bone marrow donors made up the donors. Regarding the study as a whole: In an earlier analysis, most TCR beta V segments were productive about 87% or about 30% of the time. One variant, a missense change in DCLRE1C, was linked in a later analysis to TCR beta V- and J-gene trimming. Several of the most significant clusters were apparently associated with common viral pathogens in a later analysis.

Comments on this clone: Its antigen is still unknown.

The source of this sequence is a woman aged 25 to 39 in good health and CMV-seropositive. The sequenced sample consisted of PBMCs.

The CDR3 protein is CASGDRISGANVLTF. CDR3 bases: TGTGCCTCGGGGGATCGCATCTCTGGGGCCAACGTCCTGACTTTC. The chain links TRBV19 to TRBJ2-6, with D perhaps TRBD2 (6 bases). Germline V CDR1 and CDR2: LNHDA, SQIVND (reference sequence). The CDR3 is 15 amino acids. Trimming left V 11 bases short and J 0 bases short, with 14 bases between.